The 20 T cell receptor beta chains presented below share a single source sample, sequenced in a study of T cell repertoires in cytomegalovirus infection. TCRdb re-called the reads through MiXCR, storing one row per CDR3 protein. The table has a few hundred thousand distinct CDR3 sequences, roughly a sixth seen once. Specimen: PBMCs. These TCRs come from a human donor in good health (CMV status not recorded). Some clones in this sample may be carry-over from other donors' samples.

This CDR3 reads CASSLALQIGTGNTYEQYF. The CDR3 DNA is TGTGCCAGCAGCTTAGCACTACAGATCGGGACAGGGAATACCTACGAGCAGTACTTC. V and J are TRBV7-2 and TRBJ2-7, with 9 nucleotides matching TRBD1. Trimming cost V 0 bases and J 2 bases; bases outside gene matches: 14. The germline V gene encodes CDR1 SGHTA and CDR2 FQGNSA. The CDR3 covers 19 residues.

The rearrangement joins TRBV28 to TRBJ1-6, with 10 bases aligning to TRBD1. Trimming at V came to 7 bases and at J to 9 bases, leaving 12 bases not matched to a gene. The CDR3 is made up of 16 amino acids. CDR1 is MDHEN and CDR2 is SYDVKM in the germline V gene. CDR3 in amino acids: CASTPGGGDRGSPLHF. DNA for the CDR3: TGTGCCAGCACCCCCGGTGGGGGGGACAGGGGTTCACCCCTCCACTTT. The full variable domain, in which reference TRBV28 and TRBJ1-6 provide the parts outside the CDR3, is DVKVTQSSRYLVKRTGEKVFLECVQDMDHENMFWYRQDPGLGLRLIYFSYDVKMKEKGDIPEGYSVSREKKERFSLILESASTNQTSMYLCASTPGGGDRGSPLHFGNGTRLTVT.

This clonotype has ten or more counts. The chain uses TRBV7-6 and TRBJ2-1; D remains unclear. This CDR3 is built from 14 residues. Per germline, CDR1 SGHVS and CDR2 FNYEAQ. Trimming stripped 1 base from V and 6 bases from J, with 10 bases between. This CDR3 reads CASSLDSRINEQFF. For the CDR3, the DNA is TGTGCCAGCAGCTTAGATTCTCGGATCAATGAGCAGTTCTTC.

The gene calls are TRBV19 and TRBJ1-3, with D possibly matching TRBD1 (5 bases). The CDR3 has 17 amino acids. The V and J ends lost 2 bases and 0 bases respectively, with 14 bases between them. From germline, CDR1 is LNHDA and CDR2 SQIVND (reference sequence). Here the CDR3 reads CASSITSGPHSGNTIYF. The CDR3 nucleotides read TGTGCCAGTAGTATAACTTCGGGGCCGCACTCTGGAAACACCATATATTTT.

The rearrangement links TRBV6-5 to TRBJ2-7; D is possibly TRBD2 (5 bases). V lost 5 bases, J lost 3 bases, and 17 bases lay in between. Germline CDR1 reads MNHEY; CDR2 reads SVGAGI. The CDR3 contains 15 residues. This chain's CDR3 is CASSTGNPRVYEQYF. The CDR3 nucleotides are TGTGCCAGCAGTACGGGAAACCCTAGGGTCTACGAGCAGTACTTC.

This clonotype was seen only a few times. The chain carries TRBV7-9 and TRBJ1-2, with D hard to call. Germline V gene sequence: CDR1 SEHNR, CDR2 FQNEAQ (reference sequence). CDR3 size: 12 residues. The V end lost 5 bases, the J end lost 6 bases, and 10 bases lay between the germline ends. For the CDR3, the DNA is TGTGCCAGCAGCCCTAGGGTGAATGGCTACACCTTC. Translated, it gives CASSPRVNGYTF. Variable domain in full (rest from reference TRBV7-9 and TRBJ1-2): DTGVSQNPRHKITKRGQNVTFRCDPISEHNRLYWYRQTLGQGPEFLTYFQNEAQLEKSRLLSDRFSAERPKGSFSTLEIQRTEQGDSAMYLCASSPRVNGYTFGSGTRLTVV.

This chain's CDR3 is CASSTRDFQETQYF. The DNA for the CDR3 is TGTGCCAGTAGTACCCGGGACTTCCAAGAGACCCAGTACTTC. This rearrangement joins TRBV19 to TRBJ2-5; D is possibly TRBD2 (6 bases). The V end lost 4 bases, the J end lost 1 base, and 10 bases lay between the germline ends. The CDR3 sequence is 14 residues long. CDR1 is LNHDA and CDR2 is SQIVND in the germline V gene (reference sequence).

This chain joins TRBV6-2 or TRBV6-3 and TRBJ1-6; D not resolved. In germline, CDR1 is MNHEY, CDR2 SVGEGT. The CDR3 is 18 amino acids. Trimming stripped 2 bases from V and 10 bases from J, with 24 bases between. The CDR3 region is CASSYLAPRTPRRSPLHF. CDR3 in DNA: TGTGCCAGCAGTTACCTCGCCCCCCGGACCCCGCGGCGCTCACCCCTCCACTTT.

This clonotype occurred a few times. The V call is TRBV11-2, the J call TRBJ2-3; TRBD2 agrees at 12 bases. J gave up 1 base and V 4 bases, and 15 bases lay outside the gene matches. CDR1 SGHAT and CDR2 FQNNGV come from the germline V gene. This CDR3 contains 20 residues. The CDR3 DNA sequence: TGTGCCAGCAGCTCCCCGCCCCCACTACTAGCGGGGGGACGCACAGATACGCAGTATTTT. Translated: CASSSPPPLLAGGRTDTQYF.

This clonotype came up many times. V is TRBV7-2 and J is TRBJ1-5; no reliable D call. The V and J ends lost 6 bases and 0 bases respectively, with 9 bases between them. There are 14 residues in the CDR3. Germline assignment: CDR1 SGHTA and CDR2 FQGNSA. DNA for the CDR3: TGTGCCAGCAGTTCCCAGGATAGCAATCAGCCCCAGCATTTT. Encoded protein: CASSSQDSNQPQHF.

The sample holds many counts of this clonotype. At one end, the junction sequence differs from germline, possibly due to a read error. V usage is TRBV4-3 and J usage is TRBJ1-5; unclear D gene. The CDR3 is 13 amino acids. The germline CDR1 and CDR2 sequences are LGHNA and YSLEER. The CDR3 sequence: CASSQDPSQPQHF. For the CDR3, the DNA is TGTGCCAGCAGCCAAGACCCCAGTCAGCCCCAGCATTTT.

The chain carries TRBV4-3 and TRBJ1-2; 9 nucleotides align to TRBD1. The V segment lost 0 bases and the J segment 4 bases; nucleotides outside the gene matches: 6. Germline V gene lookup returns CDR1 LGHNA and CDR2 YSLEER. CDR3 length: 16 residues. As DNA, the CDR3 is TGCGCCAGCAGCCAAGATGTAATGACAGGGGGCTATGGCTACACCTTC. The encoded protein is CASSQDVMTGGYGYTF.

The V call is TRBV20-1, the J call TRBJ2-7, with TRBD1 matching over 8 bases. Germline V gives CDR1 DFQATT, CDR2 SNEGSKA (reference sequence). The CDR3 runs to 13 residues. The ends lost 5 bases at V and 4 bases at J; junction bases unmatched: 7. The CDR3 loop reads CSAQGDRRYEQYF. In DNA form, the CDR3 reads TGCAGTGCTCAGGGGGACAGGAGATACGAGCAGTACTTC.

This clonotype was detected a few times. This chain links TRBV20-1 with TRBJ2-7, with D possibly TRBD1 on 7 matching bases. This CDR3 comprises 14 residues. V lost 3 bases, J lost 0 bases, and 12 bases lay in between. CDR1 is DFQATT and CDR2 is SNEGSKA in the germline V gene (reference sequence). CDR3 protein: CSASWQGGSYEQYF. In DNA, the CDR3 is TGCAGTGCTAGTTGGCAGGGGGGCTCCTACGAGCAGTACTTC.

This clonotype was counted between two and nine times. At one boundary the junction diverges from the germline segment, which might be a read error. The V and J genes are TRBV18 and TRBJ2-7; D remains unclear. The CDR3 runs to 14 residues. Germline lookup yields CDR1 KGHSH and CDR2 LQKENI. The CDR3 region has the DNA TGTGCCAGCTCGCCACGGACCCTCTCCTACGAGCAGTACTTC. Translation gives CASSPRTLSYEQYF.

This clonotype was seen only a few times. The CDR3 loop reads CASRRWSGGTDTQYF. As DNA, the CDR3 is TGTGCCAGCAGAAGATGGAGCGGGGGGACAGATACGCAGTATTTT. V usage is TRBV12-3 or TRBV12-4 and J usage is TRBJ2-3; 9 bases line up with TRBD2. V lost 6 bases, J lost 3 bases, and 7 bases stayed unmatched. This CDR3 has 15 amino acids.

The chain links TRBV20-1 to TRBJ1-5; 12 nucleotides match TRBD1. The CDR3 has 17 amino acids. CDR1 and CDR2 from the germline V gene are DFQATT and SNEGSKA (reference sequence). V shed 0 bases and J 4 bases; nucleotides not matched to a gene: 7. The CDR3 loop reads CSARDLGTGGINQPQHF. As DNA, the CDR3 is TGCAGTGCTAGAGATCTCGGGACAGGGGGCATAAATCAGCCCCAGCATTTT.

This clonotype showed up just once. The chain couples TRBV20-1 to TRBJ2-3; 7 nucleotides match TRBD2. Germline V CDR1 and CDR2: DFQATT, SNEGSKA (reference sequence). This CDR3 is built from 12 residues. With V trimmed by 4 bases and J by 6 bases, 4 bases remained unmatched. CDR3 DNA: TGCAGTGCTACCGGACTAGTTGATACGCAGTATTTT. Its protein is CSATGLVDTQYF.

This clonotype was detected only a few times. V usage is TRBV20-1 and J usage is TRBJ1-4; D remains ambiguous. Trimming left V 5 bases short and J 7 bases short, with 20 bases between. The CDR3 spans 15 residues. CDR1 DFQATT and CDR2 SNEGSKA come from the germline V gene (reference sequence). As DNA, the CDR3 is TGCAGTGCTCGCGCGCCGGGATTGTCGGTTGAAAAACTGTTTTTT. As protein: CSARAPGLSVEKLFF.

By sample fraction, this clonotype is medium-sized. V is TRBV7-2 and J is TRBJ1-6; D ambiguous. CDR3 length equals 12 residues. Trimming shortened V by 5 bases and J by 8 bases, and 7 bases separated the two germline ends. In germline, CDR1 is SGHTA, CDR2 FQGNSA. The CDR3 region is CASSLTDSPLHF. CDR3 nucleotides: TGTGCCAGCAGCCTCACGGATTCACCCCTCCACTTT.